This is a list of T cell receptor beta chains from one sample in a study of cytotoxic CD8 clonotypes in ibrutinib-treated CLL. Produced via immunoSEQ multiplex PCR; TCRdb's table is partial and in-frame only. The data show 150,000 or so clones, roughly three quarters seen once. The sequencing here drew on PBMCs, taken after 12 months of ibrutinib treatment. The receptors come from a human donor with chronic lymphocytic leukemia. The CDR3 runs from the conserved cysteine through the conserved F or W. A D gene is named only where the DNA matches it firmly. Not every row has a clone size; where given, it reads once, few, many or a size class.

size: once
J: TRBJ2-4
V: TRBV14
D: -
CDR3: CASSQGKAGHKNIQYF
DNA: TGTGCCAGCAGCCAAGGAAAGGCTGGACACAAAAACATTCAGTACTTC

size: -
J: TRBJ1-1
V: TRBV28
D: TRBD1
CDR3: CASSRTGGTEAFF
DNA: TGTGCCAGCAGCAGGACAGGGGGCACTGAAGCTTTCTTT

size: -
J: TRBJ2-5
V: TRBV19
D: -
CDR3: CASSIVAHSSETQYF
DNA: TGTGCCAGTAGTATCGTAGCCCACTCGAGCGAGACCCAGTACTTC

size: -
J: TRBJ1-2
V: TRBV7-6
D: -
CDR3: CASSLLPAYGYTF
DNA: TGTGCCAGCAGCTTGCTGCCTGCCTATGGCTACACCTTC

size: few
J: TRBJ2-7
V: TRBV18
D: TRBD1
CDR3: CASSPRTGSRKYF
DNA: TGTGCCAGCTCACCACGGACAGGGAGTCGTAAGTACTTC

size: -
J: TRBJ2-1
V: TRBV5-4
D: -
CDR3: CASSYGKRGFNEQFF
DNA: TGTGCCAGCAGCTACGGGAAAAGGGGATTCAATGAGCAGTTCTTC

size: -
J: TRBJ2-7
V: TRBV5-5
D: TRBD1
CDR3: CASSLTGTAYEQYF
DNA: TGTGCCAGCAGCTTGACTGGGACAGCCTACGAGCAGTACTTC

size: -
J: TRBJ1-4
V: TRBV15
D: -
CDR3: CATSRDSEGGYDQGPNEKLFF
DNA: TGTGCCACCAGCAGAGATTCGGAAGGGGGATATGACCAGGGACCTAATGAAAAACTGTTTTTT

size: -
J: TRBJ2-7
V: TRBV13
D: TRBD1
CDR3: CASSSGTGAEQYF
DNA: TGTGCCAGCAGCTCCGGGACAGGGGCCGAGCAGTACTTC

size: -
J: TRBJ1-1
V: TRBV6-5
D: TRBD1
CDR3: CASSSDRVVWNTEAFF
DNA: TGTGCCAGCAGTTCTGACAGGGTCGTTTGGAACACTGAAGCTTTCTTT

size: -
J: TRBJ2-7
V: TRBV9
D: TRBD2
CDR3: CASSPGVTSDYEQYF
DNA: TGTGCCAGCAGCCCAGGGGTGACTAGCGACTACGAGCAGTACTTC

size: -
J: TRBJ1-1
V: TRBV5-1
D: -
CDR3: CASSDNRRAGNEAFF
DNA: TGCGCCAGCAGCGATAATCGGCGGGCAGGGAATGAAGCTTTCTTT

size: few
J: TRBJ2-1
V: TRBV6-5
D: -
CDR3: CASSRYRSSRNEQFF
DNA: TGTGCCAGCAGCCGATACAGGAGCTCTCGCAATGAGCAGTTCTTC

size: -
J: TRBJ2-3
V: TRBV4-3
D: -
CDR3: CASSQGVSDTQYF
DNA: TGCGCCAGCAGCCAAGGGGTTTCAGATACGCAGTATTTT

size: -
J: TRBJ2-7
V: TRBV29-1
D: -
CDR3: CSVEIGVYEQYF
DNA: TGCAGCGTTGAGATTGGGGTTTACGAGCAGTACTTC

size: -
J: TRBJ2-7
V: TRBV29-1
D: TRBD1
CDR3: CSVEDRVYEQYF
DNA: TGCAGCGTTGAGGACAGGGTCTACGAGCAGTACTTC

size: -
J: TRBJ2-1
V: TRBV29-1
D: -
CDR3: CSVTDIFKNEQFF
DNA: TGCAGCGTCACAGACATCTTTAAGAATGAGCAGTTCTTC

size: -
J: TRBJ1-2
V: TRBV11-2
D: -
CDR3: CASSAGHLYGYTF
DNA: TGTGCCAGCAGCGCGGGACACCTCTATGGCTACACCTTC

size: -
J: TRBJ1-1
V: TRBV4-3
D: -
CDR3: CASSQDLITTEAFF
DNA: TGCGCCAGCAGCCAAGATCTTATAACGACTGAAGCTTTCTTT

size: -
J: TRBJ2-1
V: TRBV25-1
D: TRBD2
CDR3: CASSLLAGGAEQFF
DNA: TGTGCCAGCAGCCTACTAGCGGGAGGGGCTGAGCAGTTCTTC

size: -
J: TRBJ1-5
V: TRBV28
D: TRBD1
CDR3: CASSTTGRAYQPQHF
DNA: TGTGCCAGCAGCACGACAGGGAGGGCCTATCAGCCCCAGCATTTT

size: few
J: TRBJ1-3
V: TRBV14
D: TRBD1
CDR3: CASSQDGQGSGNTIYF
DNA: TGTGCCAGCAGCCAAGATGGACAGGGAAGTGGAAACACCATATATTTT

size: once
J: TRBJ2-4
V: TRBV5-1
D: TRBD1
CDR3: CASSSDRAGIQYF
DNA: TGCGCCAGCAGCTCGGACAGGGCGGGCATTCAGTACTTC

size: -
J: TRBJ1-2
V: TRBV5-8
D: -
CDR3: CASSRNSAGFGYTF
DNA: TGTGCCAGCAGCCGAAATTCGGCCGGGTTTGGCTACACCTTC

size: few
J: TRBJ1-4
V: TRBV14
D: -
CDR3: CASSRGQGEKLFF
DNA: TGTGCCAGCAGCAGAGGACAAGGGGAAAAACTGTTTTTT

size: -
J: TRBJ2-3
V: TRBV5-6
D: TRBD2
CDR3: CASSRTSSITDTQYF
DNA: TGTGCCAGCAGTCGGACTAGCAGCATCACAGATACGCAGTATTTT

size: once
J: TRBJ1-5
V: TRBV10-3
D: TRBD1
CDR3: CAISRGPSDQPQHF
DNA: TGTGCCATCAGCAGGGGGCCTTCTGATCAGCCCCAGCATTTT

size: -
J: TRBJ2-1
V: TRBV10-1
D: -
CDR3: CASSDHGKESGYNEQFF
DNA: TGCGCCAGCAGTGACCATGGAAAGGAAAGTGGGTACAATGAGCAGTTCTTC

size: -
J: TRBJ1-5
V: TRBV15
D: -
CDR3: CATSRDRAGWPQHF
DNA: TGTGCCACCAGCAGAGATAGGGCAGGGTGGCCCCAGCATTTT

size: -
J: TRBJ2-7
V: TRBV7-6
D: TRBD2
CDR3: CASSAFVASGTYEQYF
DNA: TGTGCCAGCAGCGCCTTTGTGGCTAGCGGGACTTACGAGCAGTACTTC

size: few
J: TRBJ1-5
V: TRBV14
D: TRBD1
CDR3: CASSQVGAGGRQPQHF
DNA: TGTGCCAGCAGCCAAGTTGGGGCAGGGGGACGCCAGCCCCAGCATTTT

size: -
J: TRBJ2-7
V: TRBV5-1
D: -
CDR3: CASRGAISYEQYF
DNA: TGCGCCAGCAGGGGGGCTATCTCCTACGAGCAGTACTTC

size: -
J: TRBJ2-5
V: TRBV2
D: -
CDR3: CASTGGLLQETQYF
DNA: TGTGCCAGCACGGGTGGACTCCTACAAGAGACCCAGTACTTC

size: few
J: TRBJ2-7
V: TRBV7-8
D: -
CDR3: CASSLGPRPISYEQYF
DNA: TGTGCCAGCAGCTTAGGTCCCCGGCCCATATCCTACGAGCAGTACTTC

size: -
J: TRBJ1-2
V: TRBV30
D: TRBD1
CDR3: CAWRKQGAYYGYTF
DNA: TGTGCCTGGAGAAAACAGGGGGCCTACTATGGCTACACCTTC

size: -
J: TRBJ2-1
V: TRBV9
D: -
CDR3: CASSVASGVSDNEQFF
DNA: TGTGCCAGCAGCGTGGCTTCGGGAGTCTCGGACAATGAGCAGTTCTTC

size: -
J: TRBJ2-5
V: TRBV18
D: TRBD1
CDR3: CASSPTLDRSETQYF
DNA: TGTGCCAGCTCACCTACTCTGGACAGGTCGGAGACCCAGTACTTC

size: -
J: TRBJ2-7
V: TRBV28
D: TRBD2
CDR3: CASSFQGRLAGVGGGEQYF
DNA: TGTGCCAGCAGTTTCCAGGGGAGGCTAGCGGGAGTGGGGGGAGGCGAGCAGTACTTC

size: -
J: TRBJ2-7
V: TRBV2
D: -
CDR3: CASSEAGSPRSYEQYF
DNA: TGTGCCAGCAGTGAAGCGGGCAGCCCCCGCTCCTACGAGCAGTACTTC

size: few
J: TRBJ1-1
V: TRBV2
D: -
CDR3: CASRRGEGTEAFF
DNA: TGTGCCAGCAGAAGAGGGGAGGGCACTGAAGCTTTCTTT

size: -
J: TRBJ1-2
V: TRBV6-4
D: -
CDR3: CASSDFQGSGYTF
DNA: TGTGCCAGCAGTGACTTTCAGGGAAGTGGCTACACCTTC

size: -
J: TRBJ1-5
V: TRBV28
D: -
CDR3: CASSLGLRSPPARTYSNQPQHF
DNA: TGTGCCAGCAGTCTTGGTCTAAGATCACCCCCGGCACGAACGTATAGCAATCAGCCCCAGCATTTT

size: -
J: TRBJ1-2
V: TRBV29-1
D: -
CDR3: CSAASGQDYGYTF
DNA: TGCAGCGCCGCCTCGGGGCAGGACTATGGCTACACCTTC

size: -
J: TRBJ1-2
V: TRBV6-1
D: TRBD1
CDR3: CASSAPGQGLYGYTF
DNA: TGTGCCAGCAGCGCTCCGGGACAGGGACTCTATGGCTACACCTTC

size: -
J: TRBJ2-1
V: TRBV28
D: -
CDR3: CASINIRARLYNEQFF
DNA: TGTGCCAGCATCAACATAAGAGCGAGACTTTACAATGAGCAGTTCTTC

size: -
J: TRBJ2-2
V: TRBV29-1
D: -
CDR3: CSVDGQGVSGGRNSNTGELFF
DNA: TGCAGCGTTGATGGACAGGGGGTTAGCGGGGGAAGAAACTCGAACACCGGGGAGCTGTTTTTT

size: -
J: TRBJ2-7
V: TRBV7-2
D: TRBD2
CDR3: CASSTWGGKTYEQYF
DNA: TGTGCCAGCAGCACCTGGGGGGGAAAAACCTACGAGCAGTACTTC

size: few
J: TRBJ1-1
V: TRBV19
D: -
CDR3: CASTRGGHSTEAFF
DNA: TGTGCCAGTACCCGGGGCGGACATTCCACTGAAGCTTTCTTT

size: -
J: TRBJ1-2
V: TRBV5-6
D: -
CDR3: CASSLGGHYGYTF
DNA: TGTGCCAGCAGCTTGGGGGGGCATTATGGCTACACCTTC

size: few
J: TRBJ2-5
V: TRBV5-5
D: -
CDR3: CASSPGAWETQYF
DNA: TGTGCCAGCAGCCCGGGAGCATGGGAGACCCAGTACTTC

size: few
J: TRBJ2-2
V: TRBV4-3
D: -
CDR3: CASSQDLLGNTGELFF
DNA: TGCGCCAGCAGCCAAGATCTTCTCGGGAACACCGGGGAGCTGTTTTTT

size: -
J: TRBJ2-1
V: TRBV27
D: TRBD1
CDR3: CASRRFAQGAFHEQFF
DNA: TGTGCCAGCAGGAGATTTGCCCAGGGGGCATTCCATGAGCAGTTCTTC

size: -
J: TRBJ2-3
V: TRBV25-1
D: TRBD2
CDR3: CASSEFSGRAEDTQYF
DNA: TGTGCCAGCAGTGAATTTAGCGGGAGGGCCGAAGATACGCAGTATTTT

size: -
J: TRBJ1-2
V: TRBV5-6
D: TRBD1
CDR3: CASSRRAGQGFHGYTF
DNA: TGTGCCAGCAGCCGACGGGCGGGACAGGGATTCCATGGCTACACCTTC

size: -
J: TRBJ2-1
V: TRBV11-2
D: TRBD2
CDR3: CASSMGLASWEQFF
DNA: TGTGCCAGCAGCATGGGACTAGCTTCATGGGAGCAGTTCTTC